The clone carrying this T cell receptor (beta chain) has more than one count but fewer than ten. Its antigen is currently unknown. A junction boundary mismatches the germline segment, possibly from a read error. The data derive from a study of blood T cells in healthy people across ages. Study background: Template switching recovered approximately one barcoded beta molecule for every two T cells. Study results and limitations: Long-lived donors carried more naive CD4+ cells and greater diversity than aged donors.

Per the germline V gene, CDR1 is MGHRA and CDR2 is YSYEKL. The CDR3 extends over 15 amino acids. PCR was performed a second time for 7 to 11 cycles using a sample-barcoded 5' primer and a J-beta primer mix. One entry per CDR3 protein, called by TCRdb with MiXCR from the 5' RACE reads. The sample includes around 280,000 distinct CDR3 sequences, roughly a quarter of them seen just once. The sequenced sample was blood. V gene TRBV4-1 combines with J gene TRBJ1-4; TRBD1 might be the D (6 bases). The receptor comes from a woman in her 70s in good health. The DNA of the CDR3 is TGCGCCAGCAGCCGCCTTCAGGGGAAAAATGAAGAACTGTTTTTT. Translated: CASSRLQGKNEELFF.